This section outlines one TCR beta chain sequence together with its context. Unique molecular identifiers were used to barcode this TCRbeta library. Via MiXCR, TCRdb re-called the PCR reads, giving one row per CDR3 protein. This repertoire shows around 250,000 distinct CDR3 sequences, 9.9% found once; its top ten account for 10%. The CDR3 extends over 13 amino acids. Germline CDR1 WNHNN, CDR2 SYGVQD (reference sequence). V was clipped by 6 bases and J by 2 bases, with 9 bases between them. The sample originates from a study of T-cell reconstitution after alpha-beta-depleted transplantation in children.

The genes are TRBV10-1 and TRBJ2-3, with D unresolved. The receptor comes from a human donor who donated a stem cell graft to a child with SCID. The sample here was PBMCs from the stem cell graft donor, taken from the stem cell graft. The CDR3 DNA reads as TGCGCCAGCAGGGCGGACCTCACAGATACGCAGTATTTT. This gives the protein CASRADLTDTQYF.